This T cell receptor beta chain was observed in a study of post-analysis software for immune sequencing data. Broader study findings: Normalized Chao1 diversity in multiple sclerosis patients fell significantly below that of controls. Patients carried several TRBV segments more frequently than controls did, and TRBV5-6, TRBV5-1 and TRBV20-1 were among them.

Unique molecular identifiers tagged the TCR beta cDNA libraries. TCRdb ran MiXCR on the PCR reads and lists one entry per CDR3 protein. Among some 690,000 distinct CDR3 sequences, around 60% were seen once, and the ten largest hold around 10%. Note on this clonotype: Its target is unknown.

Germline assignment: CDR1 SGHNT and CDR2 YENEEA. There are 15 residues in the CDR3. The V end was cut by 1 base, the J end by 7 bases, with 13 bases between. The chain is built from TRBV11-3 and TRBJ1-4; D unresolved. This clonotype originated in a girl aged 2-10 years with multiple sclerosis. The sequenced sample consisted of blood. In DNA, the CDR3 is TGTGCCAGCAGCTTAGCCGGGTTGAAGGGTGAAAAACTGTTTTTT. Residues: CASSLAGLKGEKLFF.